These 32 T cell receptor beta chains were sequenced from one sample in a study of blood T cell repertoires in COVID-19. Data came from immunoSEQ multiplex PCR; TCRdb stores just in-frame clones and leaves some out. The sample lists a few hundred thousand clones, about 87% occurring once. Sequencing was carried out using PBMCs or T cells enriched from blood (not recorded which). The receptors shown here come from a woman in her forties with acute COVID-19.

V gene TRBV28 combines with J gene TRBJ1-4; 8 bases are a match to TRBD1. Germline-derived CDR1 and CDR2 are MDHEN and SYDVKM. After removal of 6 bases from V and 7 bases from J, the junction contained 13 bases not matched to a gene. The CDR3 consists of 16 residues. The CDR3 DNA sequence: TGTGCCAGCAGCCGGACCGACAGGGGCGGAGGTGAAAAACTGTTTTTT. Residues: CASSRTDRGGGEKLFF.

The chain uses TRBV10-1 and TRBJ1-1; D possibly corresponds to TRBD1 (5 bases). Trimming stripped 6 bases from V and 2 bases from J, with 10 bases between. The CDR3 covers 13 residues. Germline V CDR1 and CDR2: WNHNN, SYGVQD (reference sequence). The CDR3 region is CASRATVNTEAFF. The CDR3 DNA reads as TGCGCCAGCAGGGCGACAGTCAACACTGAAGCTTTCTTT.

A single count supports this clone. V usage is TRBV18 and J usage is TRBJ1-2, with no clear D. This CDR3 comprises 13 residues. Germline CDR1 reads KGHSH; CDR2 reads LQKENI. The V and J ends lost 3 bases and 3 bases respectively, with 8 bases between them. CDR3 coding DNA: TGTGCCAGCTCACCTTCCCCTGACTATGGCTACACCTTC. This encodes CASSPSPDYGYTF.

This chain uses TRBV10-2 with TRBJ1-5; tentative D call: TRBD1 (6 bases). Trimming cost V 1 base and J 1 base, with 8 bases left between them. Germline CDR1 WSHSY, CDR2 SAAADI. The CDR3 consists of 15 residues. Written as DNA, the CDR3 is TGCGCCAGCAGTGAGTGGCAGGGGAGCAATCAGCCCCAGCATTTT. It codes for CASSEWQGSNQPQHF.

This clone appeared a few times. This chain connects TRBV2 to TRBJ2-7; the match to TRBD2 covers 8 bases. The germline gives CDR1 SNHLY, CDR2 FYNNEI. The CDR3 contains 16 residues. Unmatched junction bases numbered 10, after V lost 5 bases and J lost 1 base. The chain's CDR3 is CASSNNAGTRSYEQYF. In DNA form, the CDR3 reads TGTGCCAGCAGTAACAACGCCGGGACTAGATCCTACGAGCAGTACTTC.

This clone is a singleton in its sample. V and J are TRBV4-3 and TRBJ1-2; TRBD1 aligns across 10 bases. The CDR3 sequence is 18 residues long. Germline lookup yields CDR1 LGHNA and CDR2 YSLEER. With V trimmed by 5 bases and J by 5 bases, 17 bases remained unmatched. The CDR3 loop reads CASSGDMGQGIIGYGYTF. The CDR3 region has the DNA TGCGCCAGCAGCGGAGACATGGGACAGGGGATCATCGGGTATGGCTACACCTTC.

J is TRBJ2-1 and V is TRBV27, with a possible D match to TRBD1 (6 bases). This CDR3 comprises 14 residues. The V end lost 4 bases, the J end lost 7 bases, and 14 bases lay between the germline ends. CDR1 and CDR2 (germline): MNHEY, SMNVEV (reference sequence). The CDR3 bases are TGTGCCAGCAGTTATATAATCAGGGGTAATGAGCAGTTCTTC. This sequence encodes CASSYIIRGNEQFF.

The chain carries TRBV7-9 and TRBJ1-1; no definite D call. The germline V gene has CDR1 SEHNR and CDR2 FQNEAQ (reference sequence). V lost 9 bases and J lost 3, with 23 bases in between. The CDR3 has 16 amino acids. Here the CDR3 reads CASSMGSGRTDTEAFF. As DNA, the CDR3 is TGTGCCAGTAGCATGGGTTCGGGGAGGACGGACACTGAAGCTTTCTTT. Looking up the rest from reference TRBV7-9 and TRBJ1-1 gives the full variable domain: DTGVSQNPRHKITKRGQNVTFRCDPISEHNRLYWYRQTLGQGPEFLTYFQNEAQLEKSRLLSDRFSAERPKGSFSTLEIQRTEQGDSAMYLCASSMGSGRTDTEAFFGQGTRLTVV.

This clone has just a few counts. The chain combines TRBV19 with TRBJ1-2, with no clear D. This CDR3 comprises 14 residues. Trimming took off 2 bases at V and 7 bases at J, with 14 bases between the two ends. Germline V gene lookup returns CDR1 LNHDA and CDR2 SQIVND (reference sequence). The CDR3 protein is CASSIPPTYRGYTF. CDR3 nucleotides: TGTGCCAGTAGTATACCCCCTACCTATCGTGGCTACACCTTC.

The chain carries TRBV9 and TRBJ2-2; TRBD2 matches 8 bases. The CDR3 totals 16 residues. Trimming at V came to 0 bases and at J to 7 bases, leaving 8 bases not matched to a gene. The germline gives CDR1 SGDLS, CDR2 YYNGEE. The CDR3 here is CASSVDGGEPVGELFF. The CDR3 DNA follows: TGTGCCAGCAGCGTAGACGGGGGGGAGCCCGTCGGGGAGCTGTTTTTT.

V usage is TRBV5-4 and J usage is TRBJ2-5, with a tentative D call TRBD1 (5 bases). CDR1 SGHNT and CDR2 YYREEE come from the germline V gene (reference sequence). This CDR3 is 14 amino acids long. The V end was cut by 3 bases, the J end by 2 bases, with 11 bases between. CDR3 bases: TGTGCCAGCAGCTCAGGGTTAAGTCAAGAGACCCAGTACTTC. This translates into CASSSGLSQETQYF.

The rearrangement links TRBV9 to TRBJ2-1, with D possibly being TRBD1 (5 bases). Per germline, CDR1 SGDLS and CDR2 YYNGEE. V dropped 0 bases and J dropped 2 bases, with 12 bases sitting between them. The CDR3 runs to 16 residues. In nucleotides, the CDR3 is TGTGCCAGCAGCGTAGGCGACAGTATGGCCTACAATGAGCAGTTCTTC. Translating gives CASSVGDSMAYNEQFF.

The rearrangement joins TRBV13 to TRBJ2-3; 14 positions agree with TRBD2. Losses at the gene ends were 0 bases for V and 3 bases for J; bases not matched to a gene: 11. The CDR3 runs to 20 residues. The V gene's germline CDR1 is PRHDT and CDR2 FYEKMQ (reference sequence). CDR3 loop: CASSLGFGTSGGAQTDTQYF. CDR3 DNA sequence: TGTGCCAGCAGCTTAGGTTTCGGGACTAGCGGGGGAGCCCAAACAGATACGCAGTATTTT.

The V gene is TRBV30, the J gene TRBJ1-4, with unresolved D. Germline V CDR1 and CDR2: GTSNPN, SVGIG (reference sequence). Trimming stripped 5 bases from V and 0 bases from J, with 7 bases between. This CDR3 is 13 amino acids long. CDR3 nucleotides: TGTGCCTGGGGAAGCGCAACTAATGAAAAACTGTTTTTT. Translation: CAWGSATNEKLFF.

The chain is built from TRBV29-1 and TRBJ1-1; D is unresolved. V lost 4 bases and J 1 base, leaving 10 bases between the germline ends. There are 13 residues in the CDR3. Germline CDR1 reads SQVTM; CDR2 reads ANQGSEA. The CDR3 DNA is TGCAGCGTTGCCCGGGAAGGGAACACTGAAGCTTTCTTT. The encoded protein is CSVAREGNTEAFF.

The V call is TRBV12-5, the J call TRBJ2-3, with TRBD1 matching 7 bases. Trimming took 5 bases from V and 2 from J; bases not matched to a gene: 19. Per the germline V gene, CDR1 is LGHNT and CDR2 is FRNRAP. CDR3 size: 19 residues. This CDR3 is CASGQIQGPSVINTDTQYF. The CDR3 region has the DNA TGTGCTAGTGGTCAGATACAGGGGCCCTCCGTTATAAACACAGATACGCAGTATTTT.

The J gene is TRBJ1-6, the V gene TRBV5-5, with D possibly TRBD1 on 5 matching bases. The germline V gene has CDR1 SGHKS and CDR2 YYEKEE (reference sequence). This CDR3 is built from 12 residues. Trimming stripped 4 bases from V and 16 bases from J, with 15 bases between. The CDR3 loop is CASSPGGDKLHF. The CDR3 nucleotides read TGTGCCAGCAGCCCGGGGGGTGATAAGCTCCACTTT.

This clone was seen just once. V gene TRBV5-4 combines with J gene TRBJ1-4, with D maybe TRBD1 (6 bases). The CDR3 contains 15 residues. Germline V gene sequence: CDR1 SGHNT, CDR2 YYREEE (reference sequence). The V end lost 2 bases, the J end lost 7 bases, and 15 bases lay between the germline ends. This chain's CDR3 is CASSLRGRGGEKLFF. CDR3 nucleotide sequence: TGTGCCAGCAGCTTAAGGGGGAGGGGAGGTGAAAAACTGTTTTTT.

The chain couples TRBV7-6 to TRBJ2-1, with D possibly TRBD1 on 5 matching bases. This CDR3 is 14 amino acids long. V was clipped by 2 bases and J by 5 bases, with 10 bases between them. Looked up from germline, CDR1 is SGHVS and CDR2 is FNYEAQ. The CDR3 sequence is CASSLLLGDNEQFF. CDR3 in DNA: TGTGCCAGCAGCTTACTGCTAGGGGACAATGAGCAGTTCTTC.

The V and J genes are TRBV19 and TRBJ2-2; 9 nucleotides agree with TRBD1. Per germline, CDR1 LNHDA and CDR2 SQIVND (reference sequence). V lost 6 bases to trimming and J lost 3 bases; unmatched junction nucleotides: 8. The CDR3 is 16 amino acids. In nucleotides, the CDR3 is TGTGCCAGTAGATCTACAGGGGGCCGCGACACCGGGGAGCTGTTTTTT. The encoded protein is CASRSTGGRDTGELFF. The variable domain in full, completed from reference TRBV19 and TRBJ2-2, reads DGGITQSPKYLFRKEGQNVTLSCEQNLNHDAMYWYRQDPGQGLRLIYYSQIVNDFQKGDIAEGYSVSREKKESFPLTVTSAQKNPTAFYLCASRSTGGRDTGELFFGEGSRLTVL.

The chain uses TRBV19 and TRBJ2-1, with D possibly matching TRBD2 (5 bases). The germline V gene has CDR1 LNHDA and CDR2 SQIVND (reference sequence). The CDR3 has 14 residues. V was clipped by 5 bases and J by 12 bases, with 20 bases between them. The CDR3 region has the DNA TGTGCCAGTAGTTTGGACCTCTTGGACTTAGGGCAGTTCTTC. As protein: CASSLDLLDLGQFF.

The chain is built from TRBV12-3 or TRBV12-4 and TRBJ1-6, with D possibly matching TRBD1 (5 bases). The CDR3 length is 11 residues. V dropped 8 bases and J dropped 9 bases, with 8 bases sitting between them. The CDR3 nucleotides read TGTGCCAGCGCGGGGGGTTCACCCCTCCACTTT. Translated: CASAGGSPLHF.

The chain couples TRBV4-1 to TRBJ1-6; D is undetermined. V was trimmed by 2 bases and J by 7 bases, leaving 9 bases between them. The germline CDR1 and CDR2 sequences are MGHRA and YSYEKL. This CDR3 comprises 14 residues. CDR3 DNA: TGCGCCAGCAGCCAAAGCGGACTCAATTCACCCCTCCACTTT. This translates into CASSQSGLNSPLHF.

This clone was seen only a few times. The chain carries TRBV2 and TRBJ1-4; 8 bases fit TRBD1. The CDR3 covers 16 residues. Germline CDR1 is SNHLY and CDR2 is FYNNEI. J lost 10 bases, V lost 1 base, and 11 bases had no gene match. The CDR3 nucleotides are TGTGCCAGCAGTGAAGGGACAGGGAATTTAGGTGGAAAACTGTTTTTT. Residues: CASSEGTGNLGGKLFF.

This chain joins TRBV7-6 and TRBJ2-3; 7 positions agree with TRBD1. The CDR3 extends over 16 amino acids. The germline gives CDR1 SGHVS, CDR2 FNYEAQ. The V and J ends lost 4 bases and 2 bases, in that order; junction bases with no gene match: 9. The CDR3, as DNA: TGTGCCAGCAGCTCCAGGCCAGGGGGTACCACAGATACGCAGTATTTT. Translation: CASSSRPGGTTDTQYF. The full variable domain, rest sourced from reference TRBV7-6 and TRBJ2-3, is GAGVSQSPRYKVTKRGQDVALRCDPISGHVSLYWYRQALGQGPEFLTYFNYEAQQDKSGLPNDRFSAERPEGSISTLTIQRTEQRDSAMYRCASSSRPGGTTDTQYFGPGTRLTVL.

The chain has TRBV6-5 and TRBJ2-2; TRBD1 matches at 7 bases. The germline gives CDR1 MNHEY, CDR2 SVGAGI. The CDR3 has 14 residues. J lost 3 bases, V lost 8 bases, and 6 bases had no gene match. Written as DNA, the CDR3 is TGTGCCAGCGCAGAGGGGACAGACACCGGGGAGCTGTTTTTT. Translated, it gives CASAEGTDTGELFF.

The genes are TRBV7-2 and TRBJ2-3; 8 bases line up with TRBD2. Germline assignment: CDR1 SGHTA and CDR2 FQGNSA. CDR3 length: 18 amino acids. After removal of 1 base from V and 2 bases from J, the junction contained 11 bases not matched to a gene. The CDR3 DNA reads TGTGCCAGCAGCTTAGATTCCGGCACACTAGCGGTCACAGATACGCAGTATTTT. This translates into CASSLDSGTLAVTDTQYF.

The V gene is TRBV6-5, the J gene TRBJ2-3; TRBD2 matches at 10 bases. V gave up 10 bases and J gave up 6 bases; unmatched junction bases: 13. Germline CDR1 is MNHEY and CDR2 is SVGAGI. CDR3 length: 15 residues. Here the CDR3 reads CATKHSGGIGDTQYF. The CDR3 DNA reads as TGTGCCACCAAACATAGCGGGGGGATCGGGGATACGCAGTATTTT.

The chain couples TRBV6-5 to TRBJ1-6, with D possibly TRBD1 on 6 matching bases. This CDR3 spans 13 amino acids. V lost 6 bases and J 8 bases, leaving 11 bases between the germline ends. From germline, CDR1 is MNHEY and CDR2 SVGAGI. The CDR3 sequence: CASRRGGDSPLHF. CDR3 sequence (DNA): TGTGCCAGCAGACGGGGGGGCGATTCACCCCTCCACTTT.

V is TRBV10-3 and J is TRBJ2-3; tentative D call: TRBD2 (5 bases). Germline V gene sequence: CDR1 ENHRY, CDR2 SYGVKD. The CDR3 has 13 residues. V lost 4 bases to trimming and J lost 4 bases, with 9 bases between them. The CDR3, as DNA: TGTGCCATCAGTGTGCTAGCTTCAGATACGCAGTATTTT. Its protein is CAISVLASDTQYF.

The V and J genes are TRBV9 and TRBJ2-3; 7 bases align to TRBD2. Germline lookup yields CDR1 SGDLS and CDR2 YYNGEE. The CDR3 contains 15 residues. V was clipped by 3 bases and J by 4 bases; unmatched bases: 8. CDR3 sequence (DNA): TGTGCCAGCAGCGACCTAGCGGAAATTGCAGATACGCAGTATTTT. Its protein product is CASSDLAEIADTQYF.

V and J are TRBV19 and TRBJ2-7; TRBD1 is a possible D gene (6 bases). This CDR3 has 12 residues. The V gene lost 7 bases and the J gene lost 9 bases, with 16 bases spanning the gap. CDR1 is LNHDA and CDR2 is SQIVND in the germline V gene (reference sequence). In DNA, the CDR3 is TGTGCCAGTAACGGGGACACCCCGGCGCAGTACTTC. It is translated as CASNGDTPAQYF.